This T cell receptor (beta chain) emerged from a study of blood T cell repertoires in COVID-19 (TCRdb year 2020). For context, the study as a whole: Samples from collaborators originated in the United States, Italy and Spain and spanned both the acute and convalescent phases of COVID-19. The material from the prospective study consisted of cDNA or gDNA derived from T cells, B-cell-depleted T cells, or PBMCs. Deeply sampled blood TCRbeta repertoires from subjects exposed to, actively infected with, or recovered from COVID-19 were included in the dataset. The repertoires were released in a freely available public database intended as a resource for research on the immune response to SARS-CoV-2. Samples were obtained from the ongoing ImmuneRACE study (first 160 participants) and from over 1,000 subjects provided by 6 global collaborators. The sample metadata nearly always contained a de-identified subject ID, COVID-19 status, age in years and sex. Where HLA class I and class II types were available, the types were taken from metadata supplied by the sample provider, not from assay-based typing. The investigation overall reported the following: Clinical and demographic metadata were provided uncurated, with the amount varying by source and participant.

Participants in the prospective study were aged roughly 18 to 100 years, lived in under 30 United States geographic areas, and enrolled through a virtual design. To assign participants to cohorts, the prospective study relied on clinical history that participants themselves reported in a screening survey and a study questionnaire. For ImmuneRACE Cohort 3, a participant was defined as recovered based on two consecutive negative NP/OP PCR tests, clearance by a healthcare professional, or resolution of symptoms. Mobile phlebotomists in the prospective study collected whole blood, serum and a nasopharyngeal or oropharyngeal swab from every participant. Additional blood draws and questionnaires over an approximately 2-month period could optionally be provided by prospective study participants. Before DNA extraction, blood samples from the prospective study were shipped at room temperature or frozen.

V is cut by 7 bases and J by 0 bases, and the space between the germline ends is 11 bases. The germline V gene (reference sequence) supplies CDR1 SGHNT and CDR2 YYREEE. Including cysteine and phenylalanine, the CDR3 has 13 amino acids. The only DNA kept is the CDR3, 39 bases in frame from the first base. TCRbeta CDR3 regions were amplified from genomic DNA by means of the immunoSEQ Assay, a bias-controlled multiplex PCR. Per the source publication's procedure: Within the assay, amplification of reference gene primers was used to estimate how many nucleated cells each sample contained. Sequence reads were collapsed and filtered to measure the absolute abundance of every unique TCRbeta CDR3 rearrangement. Productive Simpson clonality was computed per sample as the square root of Simpson's diversity index over productive rearrangements. Sourced from immuneACCESS, this table was stored by TCRdb with only in-frame sequences that have V and J called. A share of the clones is absent; for the studies checked, an unresolved V gene accounts for under half, and the remainder has no known explanation. The V and J calls and the clone size are those of that table, but D and trimming were determined from the DNA. This sample is represented by over 200,000 clones; about 87% of them were singletons. The leading ten clones occupy about 1.3% of the sample.

Worth noting for this clone: It lacks a known antigen. No per-base quality is available; no much larger clone lies one base away.

The chain links TRBV5-4 with TRBJ2-7; 5 matching bases give a weak D call of TRBD1. This receptor was obtained from a man younger than 45 who had recovered from COVID-19. Sequencing input: PBMCs or T cells enriched from blood (not recorded which). CDR3 reads: CASRDSSSYEQYF. In nucleotides, the sequence is TGTGCCAGCCGCGACAGCAGCTCCTACGAGCAGTACTTC.